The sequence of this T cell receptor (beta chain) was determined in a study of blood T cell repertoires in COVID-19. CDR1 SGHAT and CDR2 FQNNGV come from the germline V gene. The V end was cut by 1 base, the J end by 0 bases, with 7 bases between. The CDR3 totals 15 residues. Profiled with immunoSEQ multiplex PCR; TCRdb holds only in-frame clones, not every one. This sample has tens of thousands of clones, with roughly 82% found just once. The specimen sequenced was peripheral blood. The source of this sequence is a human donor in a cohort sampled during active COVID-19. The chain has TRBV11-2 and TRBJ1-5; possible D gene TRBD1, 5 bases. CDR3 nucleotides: TGTGCCAGCAGCTTAGGGGGACTTAGCAATCAGCCCCAGCATTTT. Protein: CASSLGGLSNQPQHF.